Following are 9 T cell receptor beta chains from one sample sequenced in a study of CD8+CD57+ T cells in acquired aplastic anemia. For CDR3 and TCR beta VDJ profiling, genomic DNA was the template used. TCRdb analysed the reads with MiXCR anew, one entry per CDR3 protein. The sample shows around 170,000 distinct CDR3 sequences, approximately 60% of them seen only once. Sequenced material: sorted CD4+, CD8+, or CD8+CD57+ T cells (not recorded which) from PBMCs. The receptors were sampled from a human donor in good health.

The CDR3 reads CASSGTVNEKLFF. CDR3 nucleotides: TGCGCCAGCAGTGGGACAGTTAATGAAAAACTGTTTTTT. The chain couples TRBV10-2 to TRBJ1-4, with a tentative D call TRBD1 (6 bases). Germline CDR1 is WSHSY and CDR2 is SAAADI. V lost 4 bases and J 4 bases, leaving 7 bases between the germline ends. The CDR3 runs 13 residues.

The rearrangement uses TRBV27 and TRBJ2-2; 9 positions agree with TRBD1. Germline CDR1 is MNHEY and CDR2 is SMNVEV (reference sequence). The CDR3 runs to 16 residues. Trimming at V came to 8 bases and at J to 5 bases, leaving 12 bases not matched to a gene. The CDR3: CASGSGTGPMTGELFF. Here the CDR3 DNA reads TGTGCCAGCGGTTCCGGGACAGGGCCGATGACCGGGGAGCTGTTTTTT.

The V and J genes are TRBV15 and TRBJ2-7; 14 nucleotides align to TRBD2. In germline, CDR1 is LNHNV, CDR2 YYDKDF (reference sequence). V dropped 6 bases and J dropped 4; count of bases not matched to a gene: 5. The CDR3 length is 15 residues. CDR3 sequence: CATRAGLAGEYEQYF. In DNA, the CDR3 is TGTGCCACCAGAGCGGGACTAGCGGGAGAGTACGAGCAGTACTTC.

The chain employs TRBV5-4 and TRBJ1-3; D ambiguous. The CDR3 has 12 residues. V was cut by 0 bases and J by 4 bases, with 2 bases left in between. Per germline, CDR1 SGHNT and CDR2 YYREEE (reference sequence). The CDR3 sequence is CASSLEGNTIYF. CDR3 nucleotides: TGTGCCAGCAGCTTGGAAGGAAACACCATATATTTT.

The rearrangement links TRBV9 to TRBJ2-3; D not certain. CDR1 SGDLS and CDR2 YYNGEE come from the germline V gene. V was pared by 0 bases and J by 5 bases, with 1 base between. The CDR3 covers 11 residues. This CDR3 reads CASSVEDTQYF. CDR3 DNA: TGTGCCAGCAGCGTAGAAGATACGCAGTATTTT. Together with reference TRBV9 and TRBJ2-3, the CDR3 gives the full variable domain: DSGVTQTPKHLITATGQRVTLRCSPRSGDLSVYWYQQSLDQGLQFLIQYYNGEERAKGNILERFSAQQFPDLHSELNLSSLELGDSALYFCASSVEDTQYFGPGTRLTVL.

The genes are TRBV15 and TRBJ1-2; maybe TRBD1 (6 bases). V was pared by 0 bases and J by 8 bases, with 22 bases between. CDR1 and CDR2 from the germline V gene are LNHNV and YYDKDF (reference sequence). The CDR3 has 17 residues. Here the CDR3 reads CATSRDQFSVIGGGYTF. CDR3 coding DNA: TGTGCCACCAGCAGAGATCAATTTTCAGTGATAGGGGGAGGCTACACCTTC.

The chain couples TRBV10-3 to TRBJ2-2, with a weak D call TRBD1 (5 bases). CDR3 length: 14 amino acids. V lost 6 bases to trimming and J lost 0 bases, with 8 bases between them. Germline values: CDR1 ENHRY, CDR2 SYGVKD. In DNA form, the CDR3 reads TGTGCCATCAGGGGGCAGGCGAACACCGGGGAGCTGTTTTTT. Translation: CAIRGQANTGELFF.

This clonotype was picked up many times. This sequence joins TRBV2 and TRBJ2-7; D is unclear. V was pared by 2 bases and J by 7 bases, with 15 bases between. The length of the CDR3 is 14 residues. Germline CDR1 SNHLY, CDR2 FYNNEI. CDR3 bases: TGTGCCAGCAGTGAACCAGCCCTCCTGCGGGAGCAGTACTTC. It encodes CASSEPALLREQYF. Looking up the rest from reference TRBV2 and TRBJ2-7 gives the full variable domain: EPEVTQTPSHQVTQMGQEVILRCVPISNHLYFYWYRQILGQKVEFLVSFYNNEISEKSEIFDDQFSVERPDGSNFTLKIRSTKLEDSAMYFCASSEPALLREQYFGPGTRLTVT.

The rearrangement uses TRBV7-3 and TRBJ1-5; D possibly corresponds to TRBD1 (6 bases). The CDR3 length is 14 residues. Germline V gene data show CDR1 as SGHTA and CDR2 as FQGTGA. Trimming shortened V by 3 bases and J by 13 bases, and 19 bases separated the two germline ends. CDR3 sequence: CASSLVTSGGTQHF. The CDR3, as DNA: TGTGCCAGCAGCTTGGTGACTAGCGGGGGGACACAGCATTTT.